This TCR beta chain was captured in a study of blood T cell repertoires in COVID-19. In the original processing: Amplification of reference gene primers provided the estimated nucleated cell counts. Sequencing used immunoSEQ multiplex PCR; TCRdb keeps in-frame clones, though not all of them. Clonal size and the V and J genes are those of that table, whereas D and trimming came from the DNA. Seen here are tens of thousands of clones, about nine tenths observed once, and the top ten hold around 6.7%. The CDR3 loop spans 14 amino acids. Unmatched junction bases numbered 3, after V lost 5 bases and J lost 3 bases. Looked up from germline, CDR1 is SGHNT and CDR2 is YENEEA.

The sample was peripheral blood. The chain recombines TRBV11-3 with TRBJ2-5; 10 bases are a match to TRBD1. The TCR originated in a woman between 45 and 60 years old with acute or convalescent COVID-19. The CDR3: CASSPGTGEETQYF. CDR3 DNA: TGTGCCAGCAGCCCCGGGACAGGGGAAGAGACCCAGTACTTC.